This is a list of T cell receptor beta chains from one sample in a study of cytotoxic CD8 clonotypes in ibrutinib-treated CLL. Assay used: immunoSEQ multiplex PCR; TCRdb lists only in-frame clones, some missing. The repertoire has roughly 63,000 clones, roughly 59% of them found once; the top ten carry roughly 14%. Specimen: PBMCs, collected after 12 months of ibrutinib treatment. The receptors stem from a human donor with chronic lymphocytic leukemia. The CDR3 runs from the conserved cysteine through the conserved F or W. D genes are given only for firm matches. A row's size may be missing; if present it is once, few, many or a size class.

.	TRBV5-6	TRBD2	TRBJ2-5	CASSGRLAGSETQYF	TGTGCCAGCAGCGGGAGACTAGCGGGATCCGAGACCCAGTACTTC
.	TRBV7-9	.	TRBJ2-3	CASSRKGLGTDTQYF	TGTGCCAGCAGCCGAAAAGGACTGGGCACAGATACGCAGTATTTT
few	TRBV5-5	.	TRBJ2-2	CASSDGGRSGELFF	TGTGCCAGCAGCGACGGTGGGAGGAGCGGGGAGCTGTTTTTT
.	TRBV15	.	TRBJ2-3	CATSRLGLTDTQYF	TGTGCCACCAGCAGATTAGGGCTCACAGATACGCAGTATTTT
many	TRBV6-6	.	TRBJ1-3	CASSTSGNTIYF	TGTGCCAGCAGTACCTCTGGAAACACCATATATTTT
.	TRBV11-2	.	TRBJ2-3	CASSLGTGIGDTQYF	TGTGCCAGCAGCCTGGGCACAGGGATCGGAGATACGCAGTATTTT
.	TRBV5-1	.	TRBJ2-3	CASSPRPGTDTQYF	TGCGCCAGCAGCCCTAGACCGGGCACAGATACGCAGTATTTT
.	TRBV5-1	TRBD2	TRBJ2-1	CASSLGVQGFTSGSYNEQFF	TGCGCCAGCAGCTTGGGGGTGCAGGGGTTCACTAGCGGGTCCTACAATGAGCAGTTCTTC
.	TRBV19	.	TRBJ1-5	CASSEEGNQPQHF	TGTGCCAGTAGTGAGGAAGGCAATCAGCCCCAGCATTTT
few	TRBV6-1	TRBD1	TRBJ1-6	CASGTGVESLHF	TGTGCCAGCGGGACAGGGGTTGAGTCCCTCCACTTT
.	TRBV4-1	.	TRBJ1-2	CASSQDHGGQGYTF	TGCGCCAGCAGCCAAGATCATGGGGGGCAGGGCTACACCTTC
.	TRBV5-6	.	TRBJ1-6	CASSFRQGTSPLHF	TGTGCCAGCAGCTTCAGGCAGGGGACCTCACCCCTCCACTTT
.	TRBV5-1	TRBD1	TRBJ1-4	CASSLRDRGLLNEKGFF	TGCGCCAGCAGCTTGCGGGACAGGGGACTTCTTAATGAAAAGGGGTTTTTT